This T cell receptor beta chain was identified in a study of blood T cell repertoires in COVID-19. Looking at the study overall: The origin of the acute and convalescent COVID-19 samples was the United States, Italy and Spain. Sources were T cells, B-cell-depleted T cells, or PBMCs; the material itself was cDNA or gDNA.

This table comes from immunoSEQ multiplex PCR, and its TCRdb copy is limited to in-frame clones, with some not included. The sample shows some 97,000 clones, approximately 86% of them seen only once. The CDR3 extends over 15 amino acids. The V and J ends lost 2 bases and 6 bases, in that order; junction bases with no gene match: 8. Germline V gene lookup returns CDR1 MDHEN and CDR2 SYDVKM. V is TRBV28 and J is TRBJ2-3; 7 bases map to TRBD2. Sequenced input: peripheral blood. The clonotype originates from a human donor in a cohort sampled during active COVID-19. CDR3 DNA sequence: TGTGCCAGCAGTTTACGTGGGGGAGGGGTGGATACGCAGTATTTT. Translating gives CASSLRGGGVDTQYF.